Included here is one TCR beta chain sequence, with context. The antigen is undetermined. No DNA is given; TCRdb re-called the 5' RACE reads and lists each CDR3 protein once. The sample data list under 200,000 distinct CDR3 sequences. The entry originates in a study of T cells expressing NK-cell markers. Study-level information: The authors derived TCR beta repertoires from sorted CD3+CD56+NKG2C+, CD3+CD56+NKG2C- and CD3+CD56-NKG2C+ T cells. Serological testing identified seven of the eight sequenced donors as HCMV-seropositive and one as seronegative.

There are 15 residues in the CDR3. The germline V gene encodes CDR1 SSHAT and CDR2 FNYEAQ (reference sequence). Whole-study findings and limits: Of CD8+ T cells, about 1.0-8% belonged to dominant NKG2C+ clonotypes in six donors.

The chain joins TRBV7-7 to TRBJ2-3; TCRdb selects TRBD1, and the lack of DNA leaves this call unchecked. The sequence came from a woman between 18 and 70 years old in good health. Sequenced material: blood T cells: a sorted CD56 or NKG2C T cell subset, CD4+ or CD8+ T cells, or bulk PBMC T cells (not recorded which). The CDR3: CASSLGGPSMDTQYF.